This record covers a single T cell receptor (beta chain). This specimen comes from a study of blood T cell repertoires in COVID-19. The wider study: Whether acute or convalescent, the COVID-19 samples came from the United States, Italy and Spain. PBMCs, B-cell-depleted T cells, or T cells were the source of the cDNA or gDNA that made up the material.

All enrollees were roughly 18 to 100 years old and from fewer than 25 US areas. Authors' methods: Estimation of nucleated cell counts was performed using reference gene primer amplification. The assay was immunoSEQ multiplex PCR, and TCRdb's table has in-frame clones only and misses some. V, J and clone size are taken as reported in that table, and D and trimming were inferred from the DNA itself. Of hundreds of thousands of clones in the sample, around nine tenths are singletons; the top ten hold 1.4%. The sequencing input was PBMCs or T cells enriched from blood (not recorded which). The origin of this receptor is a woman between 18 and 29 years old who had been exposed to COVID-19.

The CDR3 DNA reads as TGTGCCACCAGCCCGTTATTGACAGGGAACAACGAGCAGTACTTC. Translation gives CATSPLLTGNNEQYF. The rearrangement uses TRBV15 and TRBJ2-7; the match to TRBD1 covers 7 bases. The CDR3 totals 15 residues. Germline trimming cut 5 bases from V and 5 bases from J; bases unmatched to any gene: 12. The germline V gene has CDR1 LNHNV and CDR2 YYDKDF (reference sequence).